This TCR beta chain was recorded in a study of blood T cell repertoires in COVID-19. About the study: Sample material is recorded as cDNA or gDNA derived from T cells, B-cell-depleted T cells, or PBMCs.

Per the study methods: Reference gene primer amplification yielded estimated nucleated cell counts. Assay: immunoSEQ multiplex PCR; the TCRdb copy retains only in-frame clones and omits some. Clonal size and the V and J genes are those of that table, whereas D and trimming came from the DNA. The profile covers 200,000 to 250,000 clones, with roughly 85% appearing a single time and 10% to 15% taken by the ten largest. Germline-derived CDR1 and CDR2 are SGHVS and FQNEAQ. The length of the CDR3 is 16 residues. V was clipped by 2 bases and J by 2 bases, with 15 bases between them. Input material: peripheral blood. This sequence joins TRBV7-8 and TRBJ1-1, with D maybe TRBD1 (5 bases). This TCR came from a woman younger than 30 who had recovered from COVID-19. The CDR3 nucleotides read TGTGCCAGCAGCTTACTGAATGCAGGGTTAAACACTGAAGCTTTCTTT. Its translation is CASSLLNAGLNTEAFF.